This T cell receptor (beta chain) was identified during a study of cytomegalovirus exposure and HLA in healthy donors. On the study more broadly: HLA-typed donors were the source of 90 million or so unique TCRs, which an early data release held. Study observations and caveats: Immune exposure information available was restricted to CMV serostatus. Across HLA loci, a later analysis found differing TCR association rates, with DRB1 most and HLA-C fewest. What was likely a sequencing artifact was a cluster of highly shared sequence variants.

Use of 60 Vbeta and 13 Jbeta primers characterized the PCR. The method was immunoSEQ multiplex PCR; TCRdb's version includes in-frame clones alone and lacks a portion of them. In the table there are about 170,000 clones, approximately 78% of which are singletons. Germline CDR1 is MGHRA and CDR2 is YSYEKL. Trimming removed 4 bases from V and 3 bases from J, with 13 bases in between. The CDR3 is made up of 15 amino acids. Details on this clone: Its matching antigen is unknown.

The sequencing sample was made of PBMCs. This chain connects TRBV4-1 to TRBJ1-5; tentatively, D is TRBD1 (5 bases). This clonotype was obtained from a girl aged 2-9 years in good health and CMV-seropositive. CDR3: CASSPFGGFNQPQHF. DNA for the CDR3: TGCGCCAGCAGCCCGTTCGGGGGTTTCAATCAGCCCCAGCATTTT.